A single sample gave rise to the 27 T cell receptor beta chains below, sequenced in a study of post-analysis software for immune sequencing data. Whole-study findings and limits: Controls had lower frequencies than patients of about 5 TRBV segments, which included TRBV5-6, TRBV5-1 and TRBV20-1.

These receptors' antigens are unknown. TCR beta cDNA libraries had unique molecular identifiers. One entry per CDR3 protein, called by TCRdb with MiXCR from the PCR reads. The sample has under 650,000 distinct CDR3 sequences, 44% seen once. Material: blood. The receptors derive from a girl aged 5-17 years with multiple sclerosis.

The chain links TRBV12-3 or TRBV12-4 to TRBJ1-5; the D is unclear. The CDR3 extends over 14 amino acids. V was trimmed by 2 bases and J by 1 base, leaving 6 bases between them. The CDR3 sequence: CASSLKGSNQPQHF. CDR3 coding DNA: TGTGCCAGCAGTTTAAAGGGAAGCAATCAGCCCCAGCATTTT.

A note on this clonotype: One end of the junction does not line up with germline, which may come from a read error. The CDR3 sequence: CTSSRTLPGLAGINEQFF. The CDR3 region has the DNA TGTACCAGCAGTCGTACCCTACCGGGACTAGCGGGGATTAATGAGCAGTTCTTC. The chain employs TRBV27 and TRBJ2-1; 13 nucleotides match TRBD2. There are 18 residues in the CDR3. Germline values: CDR1 MNHEY, CDR2 SMNVEV (reference sequence).

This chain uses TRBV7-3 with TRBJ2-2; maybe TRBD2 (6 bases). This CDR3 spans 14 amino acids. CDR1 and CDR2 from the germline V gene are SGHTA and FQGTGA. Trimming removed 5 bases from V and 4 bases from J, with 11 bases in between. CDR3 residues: CASSAGGLTGELFF. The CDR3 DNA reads TGTGCCAGCAGCGCCGGGGGACTCACCGGGGAGCTGTTTTTT.

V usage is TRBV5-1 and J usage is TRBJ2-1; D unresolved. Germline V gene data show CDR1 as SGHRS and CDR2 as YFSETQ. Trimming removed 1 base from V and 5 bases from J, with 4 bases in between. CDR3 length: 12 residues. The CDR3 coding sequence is TGCGCCAGCAGCTTGCAGCACAATGAGCAGTTCTTC. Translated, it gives CASSLQHNEQFF.

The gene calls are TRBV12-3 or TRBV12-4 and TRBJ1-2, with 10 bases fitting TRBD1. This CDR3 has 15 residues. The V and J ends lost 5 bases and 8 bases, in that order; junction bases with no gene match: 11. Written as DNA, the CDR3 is TGTGCCAGCAGTGCCTCCCCCGGGACAGGGGTGGGCTACACCTTC. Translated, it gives CASSASPGTGVGYTF.

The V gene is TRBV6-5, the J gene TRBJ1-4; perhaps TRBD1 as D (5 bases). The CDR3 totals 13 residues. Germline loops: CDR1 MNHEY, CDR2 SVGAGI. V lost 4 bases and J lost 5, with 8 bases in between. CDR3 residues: CASSFNRNEKLFF. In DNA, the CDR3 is TGTGCCAGCAGTTTTAACAGGAATGAAAAACTGTTTTTT.

The CDR3 protein is CASSLARGRASREEQYF. The DNA of the CDR3 is TGTGCCAGCAGCTTAGCGCGCGGGAGGGCCTCCCGGGAAGAGCAGTACTTC. V usage is TRBV11-1 and J usage is TRBJ2-7; 9 positions agree with TRBD2. Germline CDR1 reads SGHAT; CDR2 reads FQDESV (reference sequence). With 0 bases clipped from V and 7 bases from J, the junction kept 13 bases outside the gene matches. The CDR3 is 17 residues long.

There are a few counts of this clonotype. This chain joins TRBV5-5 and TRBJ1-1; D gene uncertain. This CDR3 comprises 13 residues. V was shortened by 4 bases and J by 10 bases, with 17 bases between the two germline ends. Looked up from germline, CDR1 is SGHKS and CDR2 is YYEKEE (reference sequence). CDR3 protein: CASSPDLLGRAFF. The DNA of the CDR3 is TGTGCCAGCAGCCCGGACCTTCTCGGGAGAGCTTTCTTT.

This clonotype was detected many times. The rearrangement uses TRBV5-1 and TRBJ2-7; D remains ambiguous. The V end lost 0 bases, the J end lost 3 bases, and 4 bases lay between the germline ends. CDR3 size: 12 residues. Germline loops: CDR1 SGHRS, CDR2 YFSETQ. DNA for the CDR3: TGCGCCAGCAGCTTGGACGGCTACGAGCAGTACTTC. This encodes CASSLDGYEQYF.

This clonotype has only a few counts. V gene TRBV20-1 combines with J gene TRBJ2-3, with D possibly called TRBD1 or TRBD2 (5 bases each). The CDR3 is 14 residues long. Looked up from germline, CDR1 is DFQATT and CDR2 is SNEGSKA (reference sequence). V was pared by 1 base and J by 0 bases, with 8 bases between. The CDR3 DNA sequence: TGCAGTGCTAGAGGGGACCTAAGCACAGATACGCAGTATTTT. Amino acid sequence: CSARGDLSTDTQYF.

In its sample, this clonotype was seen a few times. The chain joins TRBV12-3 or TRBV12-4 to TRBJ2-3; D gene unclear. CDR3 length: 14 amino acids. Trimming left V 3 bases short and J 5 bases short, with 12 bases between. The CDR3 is CASSLNRIEDTQYF. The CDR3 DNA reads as TGTGCCAGCAGTTTGAACAGAATAGAAGATACGCAGTATTTT.

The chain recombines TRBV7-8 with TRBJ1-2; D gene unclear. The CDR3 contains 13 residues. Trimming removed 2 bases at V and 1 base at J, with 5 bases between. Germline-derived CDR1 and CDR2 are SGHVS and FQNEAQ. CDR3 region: CASSLWDNYGYTF. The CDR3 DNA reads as TGTGCCAGCAGCTTATGGGATAACTATGGCTACACCTTC.

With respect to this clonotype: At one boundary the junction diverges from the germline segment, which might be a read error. The CDR3 DNA reads TGTGCCAGCAGTTACAGGACTACTAGCACAGATGCGCAGTATTTT. Translated: CASSYRTTSTDAQYF. The gene calls are TRBV12-3 or TRBV12-4 and TRBJ2-3, with D possibly being TRBD2 (6 bases). CDR3 length: 15 amino acids.

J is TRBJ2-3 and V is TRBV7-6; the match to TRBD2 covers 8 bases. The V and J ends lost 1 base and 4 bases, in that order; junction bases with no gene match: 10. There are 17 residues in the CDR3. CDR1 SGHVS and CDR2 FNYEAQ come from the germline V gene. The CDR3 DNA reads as TGTGCCAGCAGCTTAGAGGGCTTCGGGAGGGGCCCAGATACGCAGTATTTT. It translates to CASSLEGFGRGPDTQYF.

CDR3 amino acids: CASSQVEGTGGLGANVLTF. The CDR3 nucleotides read TGTGCCAGCAGCCAAGTTGAAGGGACAGGGGGCCTTGGGGCCAACGTCCTGACTTTC. This chain joins TRBV3-1 and TRBJ2-6; 12 bases map to TRBD1. CDR3 size: 19 residues. CDR1 is LGHDT, CDR2 YNNKEL, per germline (reference sequence). Trimming took 1 base from V and 3 from J; bases not matched to a gene: 7.

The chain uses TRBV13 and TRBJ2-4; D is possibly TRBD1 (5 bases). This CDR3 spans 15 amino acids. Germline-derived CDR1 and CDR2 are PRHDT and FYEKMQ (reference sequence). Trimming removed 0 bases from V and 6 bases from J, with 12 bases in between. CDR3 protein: CASSLGRGSGNIQYF. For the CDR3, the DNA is TGTGCCAGCAGCTTAGGAAGGGGTTCTGGAAACATTCAGTACTTC. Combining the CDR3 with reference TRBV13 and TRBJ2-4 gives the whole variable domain AAGVIQSPRHLIKEKRETATLKCYPIPRHDTVYWYQQGPGQDPQFLISFYEKMQSDKGSIPDRFSAQQFSDYHSELNMSSLELGDSALYFCASSLGRGSGNIQYFGAGTRLSVL.

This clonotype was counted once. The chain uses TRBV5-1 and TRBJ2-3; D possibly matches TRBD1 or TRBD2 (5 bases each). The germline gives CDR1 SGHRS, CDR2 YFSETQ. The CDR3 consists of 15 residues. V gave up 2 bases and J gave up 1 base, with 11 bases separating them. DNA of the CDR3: TGCGCCAGCAGCTTCCGGGACCCGGGCACAGATACGCAGTATTTT. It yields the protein CASSFRDPGTDTQYF.

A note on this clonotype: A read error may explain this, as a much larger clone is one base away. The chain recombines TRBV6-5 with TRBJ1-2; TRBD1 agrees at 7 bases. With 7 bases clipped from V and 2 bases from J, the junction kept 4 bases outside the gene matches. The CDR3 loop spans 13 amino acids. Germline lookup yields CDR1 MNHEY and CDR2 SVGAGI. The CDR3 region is CASTPDRNYGYTF. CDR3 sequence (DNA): TGTGCCAGCACCCCGGACAGGAACTATGGCTACACCTTC.

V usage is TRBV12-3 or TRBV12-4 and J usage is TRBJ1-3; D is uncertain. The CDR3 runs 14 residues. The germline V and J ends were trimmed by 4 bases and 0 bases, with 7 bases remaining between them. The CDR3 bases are TGTGCCAGCAGTTGGGATAACTCTGGAAACACCATATATTTT. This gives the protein CASSWDNSGNTIYF.

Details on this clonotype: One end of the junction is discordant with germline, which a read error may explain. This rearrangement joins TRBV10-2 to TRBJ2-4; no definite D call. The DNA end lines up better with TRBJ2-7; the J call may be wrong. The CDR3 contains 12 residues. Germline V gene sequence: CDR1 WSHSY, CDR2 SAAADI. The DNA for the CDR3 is TGCGTCAGCAGCGACTTTAAGGACGAGCAGTACTTC. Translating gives CVSSDFKDEQYF.

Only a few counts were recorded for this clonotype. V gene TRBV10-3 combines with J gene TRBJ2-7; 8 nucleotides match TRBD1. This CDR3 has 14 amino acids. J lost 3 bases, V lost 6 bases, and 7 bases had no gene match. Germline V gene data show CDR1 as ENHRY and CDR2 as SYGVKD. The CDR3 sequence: CAISADRAGYEQYF. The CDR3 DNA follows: TGTGCCATCAGCGCGGACAGGGCCGGCTACGAGCAGTACTTC.

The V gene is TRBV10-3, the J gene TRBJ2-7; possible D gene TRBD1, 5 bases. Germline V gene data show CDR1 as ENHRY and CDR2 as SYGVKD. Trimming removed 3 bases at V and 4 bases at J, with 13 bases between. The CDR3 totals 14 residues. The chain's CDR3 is CAISESGQGYEQYF. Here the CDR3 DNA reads TGTGCCATCAGTGAATCAGGCCAGGGATACGAGCAGTACTTC.

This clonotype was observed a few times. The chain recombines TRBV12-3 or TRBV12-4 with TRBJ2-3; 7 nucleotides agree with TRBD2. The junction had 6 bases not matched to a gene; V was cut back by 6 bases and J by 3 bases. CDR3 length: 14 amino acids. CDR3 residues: CASSRDGGTDTQYF. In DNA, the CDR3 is TGTGCCAGCAGCCGGGACGGGGGGACAGATACGCAGTATTTT.

This CDR3 is CASSLLRVQETQYF. The CDR3 nucleotides are TGTGCCAGCAGTTTATTGAGGGTCCAAGAGACCCAGTACTTC. The V call is TRBV12-3 or TRBV12-4, the J call TRBJ2-5; the D gene is possibly TRBD2 (5 bases). This CDR3 is built from 14 residues. Trimming shortened V by 2 bases and J by 1 base, and 8 bases separated the two germline ends.

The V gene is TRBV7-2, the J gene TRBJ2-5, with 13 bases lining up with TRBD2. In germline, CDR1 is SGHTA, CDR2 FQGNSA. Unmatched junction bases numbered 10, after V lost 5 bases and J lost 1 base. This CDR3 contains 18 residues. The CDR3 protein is CASSTRLAGGSSQETQYF. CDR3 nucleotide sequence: TGTGCCAGCAGCACCCGACTAGCGGGGGGCTCCTCCCAAGAGACCCAGTACTTC.

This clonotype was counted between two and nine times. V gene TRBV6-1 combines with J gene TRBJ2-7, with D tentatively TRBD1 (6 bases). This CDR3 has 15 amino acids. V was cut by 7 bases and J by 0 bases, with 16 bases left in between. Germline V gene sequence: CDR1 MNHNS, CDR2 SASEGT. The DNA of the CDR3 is TGTGCCAGCAAACGAGTTACAGGGACCTCCTACGAGCAGTACTTC. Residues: CASKRVTGTSYEQYF.

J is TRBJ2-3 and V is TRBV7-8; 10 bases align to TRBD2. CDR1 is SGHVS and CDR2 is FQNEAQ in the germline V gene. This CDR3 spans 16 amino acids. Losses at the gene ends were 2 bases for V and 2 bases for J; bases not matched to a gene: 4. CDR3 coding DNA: TGTGCCAGCAGCTTAATAGCGGGGGGTCCCACAGATACGCAGTATTTT. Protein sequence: CASSLIAGGPTDTQYF.